One T cell receptor (beta chain) is described in this entry. Its antigen is still unknown. The sample is drawn from a study of T cell responses to AZD1222 COVID-19 vaccine. Sequencing used immunoSEQ multiplex PCR; TCRdb keeps in-frame clones, though not all of them. In the table there are 120,000 to 150,000 clones, approximately 93% of which are singletons. Study findings and constraints: Regions 160-218 and 743-854 held dominance among vaccine-associated CD4 TCRs, which spanned spike. Spike-specific TCR breadth rose after two AZD1222 doses, and depth rose as well.

The CDR3 sequence is 13 residues long. Germline V gives CDR1 MNHEY, CDR2 SVGEGT. Deletions cut 4 bases from V and 6 bases from J, with 10 bases between. Sequencing was performed on peripheral blood, taken on day 0 of MenACWY control vaccination. The receptor was derived from an adult in good health. J is TRBJ1-5 and V is TRBV6-2 or TRBV6-3; D possibly corresponds to TRBD1 (5 bases). The CDR3 region is CASSLQGGQPQHF. Written as DNA, the CDR3 is TGTGCCAGCAGTTTGCAGGGCGGTCAGCCCCAGCATTTT.